Listed below are T cell receptor beta chains from one sample, sequenced in a study of CD8+ T cells in alopecia areata. Assay used: immunoSEQ multiplex PCR; TCRdb lists only in-frame clones, some missing. The sample holds under 350,000 clones, more than 45% seen once. The sample consisted of CD4+ T cells sorted from blood, taken at week 24, from a patient treated with tofacitinib. Every receptor here comes from a human donor with alopecia areata. Both conserved end residues are part of each CDR3. A D gene is named only where the DNA matches it firmly. The size of a clone is reported for some rows only, either as once, few or many, or as a class for expanded clones.

J: TRBJ2-3
V: TRBV27
size: -
D: -
DNA: TGTGCCAGCAGTGGTGGATTGGGGAGCACAGATACGCAGTATTTT
CDR3: CASSGGLGSTDTQYF

J: TRBJ1-2
V: TRBV25-1
size: once
D: TRBD1
DNA: TGTGCCAGCAGGGTTGGACAGGGGGATGGCTACACCTTC
CDR3: CASRVGQGDGYTF

J: TRBJ1-1
V: TRBV6-5
size: -
D: TRBD1
DNA: TGTGCCAGCAGTTACTCGGACAGGGAAAGATTTTATGAAGCTTTCTTT
CDR3: CASSYSDRERFYEAFF

J: TRBJ2-5
V: TRBV6-5
size: few
D: -
DNA: TGTGCCAGCAGTTACTCGATCGGGCCCCAGTACTTC
CDR3: CASSYSIGPQYF

J: TRBJ1-5
V: TRBV28
size: once
D: -
DNA: TGTGGTTCGGGGGCTAGTCAGCCCCAGCATTTT
CDR3: CGSGASQPQHF

J: TRBJ2-5
V: TRBV10-3
size: few
D: -
DNA: TGTGCCATCTCGACAGGCGGTGAGACCCAGTACTTC
CDR3: CAISTGGETQYF

J: TRBJ2-3
V: TRBV29-1
size: -
D: TRBD1
DNA: TGCAGCGTTGGTAGACAGGGCCGCACAGATACGCAGTATTTT
CDR3: CSVGRQGRTDTQYF

J: TRBJ2-6
V: TRBV29-1
size: few
D: TRBD1
DNA: TGCAGCGTTTCCCGGGGACAGATCTCTGGGGCCAACGTCCTGACTTTC
CDR3: CSVSRGQISGANVLTF

J: TRBJ1-2
V: TRBV5-4
size: -
D: TRBD1
DNA: TGTGCCAGCAGCTTGGTGGGCCGGACAGGGGGTTTTGATGGCTACACCTTC
CDR3: CASSLVGRTGGFDGYTF

J: TRBJ2-5
V: TRBV7-3
size: few
D: -
DNA: TGTGCCAGCAGCTCCGGCGGGACCCAGTACTTC
CDR3: CASSSGGTQYF

J: TRBJ2-3
V: TRBV30
size: -
D: -
DNA: TGTGCCTGGAGTGAAGACCCCCTCCCGGGGCAGTATTTT
CDR3: CAWSEDPLPGQYF

J: TRBJ1-2
V: TRBV2
size: -
D: -
DNA: TGTGCCAGCAGTGCTGGCCAGGCTCTACTTTATGGCTACACCTTC
CDR3: CASSAGQALLYGYTF

J: TRBJ1-1
V: TRBV29-1
size: -
D: -
DNA: TGCAGCGTAGAAAAGGGGACGGTGAACACTGAAGCTTTCTTT
CDR3: CSVEKGTVNTEAFF

J: TRBJ2-6
V: TRBV5-1
size: few
D: TRBD1
DNA: TGCGCCAGCAGCCCCGGGACAGCGATCTCTGGGGCCAACGTCCTGACTTTC
CDR3: CASSPGTAISGANVLTF

J: TRBJ2-1
V: TRBV7-2
size: -
D: -
DNA: TGTGCCAGCAGCCTCGTCGGGGCTACTTACAATGAGCAGTTCTTC
CDR3: CASSLVGATYNEQFF

J: TRBJ1-6
V: TRBV30
size: -
D: -
DNA: TGTGCCTGGCAGGCAGGCTGGGGACCACCCCTCCACTTT
CDR3: CAWQAGWGPPLHF

J: TRBJ2-3
V: TRBV7-2
size: -
D: TRBD2
DNA: TGTGCCAGCAGCTTAGTCGGGGGGAGCACAGATACGCAGTATTTT
CDR3: CASSLVGGSTDTQYF